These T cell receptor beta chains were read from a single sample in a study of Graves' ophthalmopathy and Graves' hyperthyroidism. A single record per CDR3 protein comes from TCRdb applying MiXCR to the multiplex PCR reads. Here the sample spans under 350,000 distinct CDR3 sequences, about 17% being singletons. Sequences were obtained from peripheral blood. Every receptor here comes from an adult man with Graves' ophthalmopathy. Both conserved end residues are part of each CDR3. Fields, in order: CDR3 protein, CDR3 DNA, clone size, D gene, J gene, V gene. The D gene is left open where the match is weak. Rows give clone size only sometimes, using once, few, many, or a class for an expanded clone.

CDR3aa: CASSQDPDRTDEQYF
CDR3nt: TGTGCCAGCAGCCAAGATCCGGACAGAACGGACGAGCAGTACTTC
abundance: many
d_gene: NA
j_gene: TRBJ2-7
v_gene: TRBV3-1

CDR3aa: CASSLQDWGYTF
CDR3nt: TGTGCCAGTTCCTTACAGGACTGGGGCTACACCTTC
abundance: many
d_gene: NA
j_gene: TRBJ1-2
v_gene: TRBV18

CDR3aa: CASSLAGGIQETQCF
CDR3nt: TGTGCCAGCAGCTTGGCGGGGGGGATCCAAGAGACCCAGTGCTTC
abundance: NA
d_gene: TRBD2
j_gene: TRBJ2-5
v_gene: TRBV7-6

CDR3aa: CASSRPLGQIYEQYF
CDR3nt: TGTGCCAGCAGCCGCCCACTGGGACAGATCTACGAGCAGTACTTC
abundance: many
d_gene: TRBD1
j_gene: TRBJ2-7
v_gene: TRBV11-2

CDR3aa: CATSGATSTDTQYF
CDR3nt: TGTGCCACCAGTGGAGCGACGAGCACAGATACGCAGTATTTT
abundance: many
d_gene: NA
j_gene: TRBJ2-3
v_gene: TRBV24-1

CDR3aa: CASSLSPHLEQYF
CDR3nt: TGTGCCAGCAGCCTAAGTCCCCATCTCGAGCAGTACTTC
abundance: many
d_gene: NA
j_gene: TRBJ2-7
v_gene: TRBV7-9

CDR3aa: CASSPYAETQYF
CDR3nt: TGTGCCAGCAGCCCCTACGCGGAGACCCAGTACTTC
abundance: many
d_gene: NA
j_gene: TRBJ2-5
v_gene: TRBV11-1

CDR3aa: CASRSKSDTGELFF
CDR3nt: TGCGCCAGCAGGAGTAAGAGCGACACCGGGGAGCTGTTTTTT
abundance: many
d_gene: NA
j_gene: TRBJ2-2
v_gene: TRBV5-1

CDR3aa: CASLDSTGYTF
CDR3nt: TGTGCCAGTTTAGATTCGACCGGCTACACCTTC
abundance: few
d_gene: NA
j_gene: TRBJ1-2
v_gene: TRBV6-1

CDR3aa: CASRIRTGLPQHF
CDR3nt: TGTGCCAGTAGGATTCGGACAGGACTGCCCCAGCATTTT
abundance: many
d_gene: TRBD1
j_gene: TRBJ1-5
v_gene: TRBV19

CDR3aa: CASSNPGTLYQETQYF
CDR3nt: TGTGCCAGCAGTAACCCCGGGACCTTGTACCAAGAGACCCAGTACTTC
abundance: many
d_gene: NA
j_gene: TRBJ2-5
v_gene: TRBV28

CDR3aa: CASSLVSLGASEAFF
CDR3nt: TGTGCCAGCAGCTTAGTAAGTCTTGGAGCCAGTGAAGCTTTCTTT
abundance: many
d_gene: NA
j_gene: TRBJ1-1
v_gene: TRBV7-8

CDR3aa: CASSFGQRHEQYF
CDR3nt: TGTGCCAGCAGCTTTGGACAGAGACACGAGCAGTACTTC
abundance: many
d_gene: NA
j_gene: TRBJ2-7
v_gene: TRBV5-6

CDR3aa: CSARGASGSTYEQYF
CDR3nt: TGCAGTGCTAGAGGGGCCTCAGGGTCAACCTACGAGCAGTACTTC
abundance: many
d_gene: NA
j_gene: TRBJ2-7
v_gene: TRBV20-1

CDR3aa: CASSEALAEETQYF
CDR3nt: TGTGCCAGCTCAGAGGCTTTAGCGGAAGAGACCCAGTACTTC
abundance: many
d_gene: NA
j_gene: TRBJ2-5
v_gene: TRBV18

CDR3aa: CASSDAYFRYYGYTF
CDR3nt: TGTGCCAGCAGTGATGCTTACTTTAGATACTATGGCTACACCTTC
abundance: many
d_gene: NA
j_gene: TRBJ1-2
v_gene: TRBV6-1